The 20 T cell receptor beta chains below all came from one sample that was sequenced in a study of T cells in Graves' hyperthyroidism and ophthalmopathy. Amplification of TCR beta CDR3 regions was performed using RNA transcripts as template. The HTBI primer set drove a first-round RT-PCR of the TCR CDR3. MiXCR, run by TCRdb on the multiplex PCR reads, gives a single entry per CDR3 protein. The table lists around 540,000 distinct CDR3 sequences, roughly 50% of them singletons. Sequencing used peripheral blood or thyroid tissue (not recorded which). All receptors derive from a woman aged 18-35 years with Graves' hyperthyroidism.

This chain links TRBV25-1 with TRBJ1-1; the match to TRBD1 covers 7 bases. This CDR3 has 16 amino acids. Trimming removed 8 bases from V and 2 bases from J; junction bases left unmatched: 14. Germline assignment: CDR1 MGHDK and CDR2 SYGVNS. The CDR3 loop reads CASSPPSTGDNTEAFF. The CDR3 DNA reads TGTGCCAGCTCACCACCGAGCACAGGGGACAACACTGAAGCTTTCTTT.

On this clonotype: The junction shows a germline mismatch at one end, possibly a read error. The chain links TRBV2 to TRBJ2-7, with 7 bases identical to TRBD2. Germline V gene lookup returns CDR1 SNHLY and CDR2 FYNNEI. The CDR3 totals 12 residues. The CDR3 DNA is TGTGCCAGCAGGGGGGGGACCTTCACGTTACTCTTC. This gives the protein CASRGGTFTLLF.

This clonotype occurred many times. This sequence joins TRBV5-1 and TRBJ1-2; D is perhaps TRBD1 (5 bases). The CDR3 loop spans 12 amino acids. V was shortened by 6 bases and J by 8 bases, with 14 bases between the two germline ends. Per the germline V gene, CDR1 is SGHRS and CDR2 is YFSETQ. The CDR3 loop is CASTLGGEGYTF. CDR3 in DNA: TGCGCCAGCACCTTAGGAGGGGAGGGCTACACCTTC. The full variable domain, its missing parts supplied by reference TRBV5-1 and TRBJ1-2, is KAGVTQTPRYLIKTRGQQVTLSCSPISGHRSVSWYQQTPGQGLQFLFEYFSETQRNKGNFPGRFSGRQFSNSRSEMNVSTLELGDSALYLCASTLGGEGYTFGSGTRLTVV.

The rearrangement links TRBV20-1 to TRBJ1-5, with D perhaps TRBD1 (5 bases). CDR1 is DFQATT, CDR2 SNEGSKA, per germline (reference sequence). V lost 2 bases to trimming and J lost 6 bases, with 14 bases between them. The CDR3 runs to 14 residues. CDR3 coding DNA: TGCAGTGCTAGATCGGGGGACCGGCGTCAGCCCCAGCATTTT. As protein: CSARSGDRRQPQHF.

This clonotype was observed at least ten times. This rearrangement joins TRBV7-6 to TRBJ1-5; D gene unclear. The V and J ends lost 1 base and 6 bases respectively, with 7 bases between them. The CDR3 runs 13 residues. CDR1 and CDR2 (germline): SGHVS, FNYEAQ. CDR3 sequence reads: CASSLGGPQPQHF. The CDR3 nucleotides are TGTGCCAGCAGCTTAGGAGGTCCTCAGCCCCAGCATTTT.

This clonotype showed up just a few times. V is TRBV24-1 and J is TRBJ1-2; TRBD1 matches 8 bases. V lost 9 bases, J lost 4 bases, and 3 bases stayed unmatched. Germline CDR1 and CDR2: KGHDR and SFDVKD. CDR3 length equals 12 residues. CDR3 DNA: TGTGCCACCCGGGACAGGTCCTATGGCTACACCTTC. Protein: CATRDRSYGYTF.

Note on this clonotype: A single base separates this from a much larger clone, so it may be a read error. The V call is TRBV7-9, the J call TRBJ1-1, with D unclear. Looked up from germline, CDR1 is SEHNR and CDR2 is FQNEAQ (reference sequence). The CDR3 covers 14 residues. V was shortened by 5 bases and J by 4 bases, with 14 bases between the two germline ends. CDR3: CASSPSYVGTEAFF. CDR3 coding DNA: TGTGCCAGCAGCCCGTCCTATGTGGGCACTGAAGCTTTCTTT. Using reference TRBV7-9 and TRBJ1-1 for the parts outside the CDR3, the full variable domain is DTGVSQNPRHKITKRGQNVTFRCDPISEHNRLYWYRQTLGQGPEFLTYFQNEAQLEKSRLLSDRFSAERPKGSFSTLEIQRTEQGDSAMYLCASSPSYVGTEAFFGQGTRLTVV.

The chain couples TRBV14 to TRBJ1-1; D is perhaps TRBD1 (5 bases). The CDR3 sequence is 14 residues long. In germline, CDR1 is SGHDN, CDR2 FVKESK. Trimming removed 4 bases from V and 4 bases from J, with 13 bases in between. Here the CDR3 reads CASSPQGMSTEAFF. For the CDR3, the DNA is TGTGCCAGCAGCCCGCAGGGAATGAGCACTGAAGCTTTCTTT.

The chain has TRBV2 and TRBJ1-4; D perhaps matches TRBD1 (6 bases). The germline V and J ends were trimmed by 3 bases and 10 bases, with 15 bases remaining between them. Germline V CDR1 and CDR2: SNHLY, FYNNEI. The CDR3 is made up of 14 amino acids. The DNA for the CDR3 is TGTGCCAGCAGTGAGGGGGGCTATCTTGGAAAACTGTTTTTT. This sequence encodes CASSEGGYLGKLFF. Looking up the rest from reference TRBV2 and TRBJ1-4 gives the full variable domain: EPEVTQTPSHQVTQMGQEVILRCVPISNHLYFYWYRQILGQKVEFLVSFYNNEISEKSEIFDDQFSVERPDGSNFTLKIRSTKLEDSAMYFCASSEGGYLGKLFFGSGTQLSVL.

DNA of the CDR3: TGTGCCAGCAGCCCTCGACAGAGCACTGAAGCTTTCTTT. It codes for CASSPRQSTEAFF. This sequence joins TRBV7-9 and TRBJ1-1, with D possibly TRBD1 on 5 matching bases. There are 13 residues in the CDR3. V shed 5 bases and J shed 4 bases, with 11 bases lying between them. In germline, CDR1 is SEHNR, CDR2 FQNEAQ (reference sequence).

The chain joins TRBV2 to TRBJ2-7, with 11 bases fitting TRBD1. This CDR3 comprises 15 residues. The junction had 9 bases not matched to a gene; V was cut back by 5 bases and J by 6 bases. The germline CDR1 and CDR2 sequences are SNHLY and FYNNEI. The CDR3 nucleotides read TGTGCCAGCAGTTACGGGCGGACAGGGGGCGCCGAGCAGTACTTC. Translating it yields CASSYGRTGGAEQYF.

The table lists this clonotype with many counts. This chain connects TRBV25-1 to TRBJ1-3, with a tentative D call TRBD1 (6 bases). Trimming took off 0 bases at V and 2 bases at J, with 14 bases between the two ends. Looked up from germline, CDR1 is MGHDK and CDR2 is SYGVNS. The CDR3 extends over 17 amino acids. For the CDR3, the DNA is TGTGCCAGCAGTGAATATGTGGGGGCGATCGCTGGAAACACCATATATTTT. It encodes CASSEYVGAIAGNTIYF.

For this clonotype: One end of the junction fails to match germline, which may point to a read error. In nucleotides, the CDR3 is TGTGCCGGCAGCTTATCAGACGGGGAGCTGTTTTTT. It encodes CAGSLSDGELFF. The chain has TRBV11-2 and TRBJ2-2; no clear D. CDR3 length: 12 amino acids. Germline V lookup: CDR1 SGHAT, CDR2 FQNNGV.

CDR3 sequence: CASSQDWQFQETQYF. The DNA of the CDR3 is TGTGCCAGCAGCCAAGATTGGCAGTTCCAAGAGACCCAGTACTTC. This chain joins TRBV14 and TRBJ2-5; D is undetermined. The CDR3 has 15 amino acids. The germline gives CDR1 SGHDN, CDR2 FVKESK. Trimming removed 0 bases from V and 1 base from J, with 9 bases in between. Variable domain in full (rest from reference TRBV14 and TRBJ2-5): EAGVTQFPSHSVIEKGQTVTLRCDPISGHDNLYWYRRVMGKEIKFLLHFVKESKQDESGMPNNRFLAERTGGTYSTLKVQPAELEDSGVYFCASSQDWQFQETQYFGPGTRLLVL.

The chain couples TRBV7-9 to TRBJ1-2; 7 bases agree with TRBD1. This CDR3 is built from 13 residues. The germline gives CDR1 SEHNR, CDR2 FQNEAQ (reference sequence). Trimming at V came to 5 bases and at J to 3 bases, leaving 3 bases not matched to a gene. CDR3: CASSTTGDYGYTF. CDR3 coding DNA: TGTGCCAGCAGCACCACAGGGGACTATGGCTACACCTTC. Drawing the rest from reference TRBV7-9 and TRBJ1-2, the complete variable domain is DTGVSQNPRHKITKRGQNVTFRCDPISEHNRLYWYRQTLGQGPEFLTYFQNEAQLEKSRLLSDRFSAERPKGSFSTLEIQRTEQGDSAMYLCASSTTGDYGYTFGSGTRLTVV.

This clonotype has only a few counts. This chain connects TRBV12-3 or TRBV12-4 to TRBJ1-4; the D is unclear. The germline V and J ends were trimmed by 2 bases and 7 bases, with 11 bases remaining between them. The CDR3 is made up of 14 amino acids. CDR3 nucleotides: TGTGCCAGCAGTTTAAAGGGAATGGGTGAAAAACTGTTTTTT. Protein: CASSLKGMGEKLFF.

As DNA, the CDR3 is TGTGCCAGCAGCCAAGTGGCAGGGGGCGCAGAGACCCAGTACTTC. Protein product: CASSQVAGGAETQYF. J is TRBJ2-5 and V is TRBV4-2; 8 nucleotides agree with TRBD1. This CDR3 has 15 amino acids. V shed 1 base and J 4 bases; nucleotides not matched to a gene: 5. The germline CDR1 and CDR2 sequences are LGHNA and YNFKEQ.

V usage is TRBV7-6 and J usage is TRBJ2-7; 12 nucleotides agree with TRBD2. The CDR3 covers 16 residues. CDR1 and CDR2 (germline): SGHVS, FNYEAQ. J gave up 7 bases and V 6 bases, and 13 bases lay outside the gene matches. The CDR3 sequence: CASSSFLTSGSGEQYF. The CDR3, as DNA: TGTGCCAGCAGTTCATTCCTGACTAGCGGGAGTGGAGAGCAGTACTTC. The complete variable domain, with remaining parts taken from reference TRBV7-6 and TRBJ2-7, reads GAGVSQSPRYKVTKRGQDVALRCDPISGHVSLYWYRQALGQGPEFLTYFNYEAQQDKSGLPNDRFSAERPEGSISTLTIQRTEQRDSAMYRCASSSFLTSGSGEQYFGPGTRLTVT.

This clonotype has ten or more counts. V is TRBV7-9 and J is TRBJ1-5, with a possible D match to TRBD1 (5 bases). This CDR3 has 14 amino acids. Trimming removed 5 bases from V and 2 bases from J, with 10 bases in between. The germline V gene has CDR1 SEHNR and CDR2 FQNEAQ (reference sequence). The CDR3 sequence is CASSNQGGNQPQHF. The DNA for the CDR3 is TGTGCCAGCAGCAACCAGGGTGGCAATCAGCCCCAGCATTTT.

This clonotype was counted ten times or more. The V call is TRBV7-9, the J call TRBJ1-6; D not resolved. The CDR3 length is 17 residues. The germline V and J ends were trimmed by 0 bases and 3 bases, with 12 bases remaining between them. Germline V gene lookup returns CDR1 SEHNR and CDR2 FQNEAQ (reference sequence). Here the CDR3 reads CASSLASLGNYNSPLHF. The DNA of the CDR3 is TGTGCCAGCAGCTTAGCATCACTGGGCAACTATAATTCACCCCTCCACTTT.